This T cell receptor (beta chain) was retrieved from a study of blood T cell repertoires in COVID-19. As for the study in general: Acute and convalescent COVID-19 specimens originated in the United States, Italy and Spain. From T cells, B-cell-depleted T cells, or PBMCs came the material, which was cDNA or gDNA.

V was pared by 3 bases and J by 2 bases, with 15 bases between. CDR3 length: 15 residues. Per the germline V gene, CDR1 is SGDLS and CDR2 is YYNGEE. In the authors' workflow: Reference gene primer amplification gave nucleated cell count estimates. The assay was immunoSEQ multiplex PCR, and TCRdb's table has in-frame clones only and misses some. For V, J and clone size, that table is used; D and trimming come from the DNA. The table shows some 200,000 clones, with approximately 83% occurring only once. The TCR was taken from a woman under 40 who had recovered from COVID-19. The specimen sequenced was peripheral blood. The chain combines TRBV9 with TRBJ2-7, with D perhaps TRBD2 (6 bases). CDR3 region: CASSEEGSTAYEQYF. CDR3 nucleotide sequence: TGTGCCAGCAGCGAGGAGGGCAGCACAGCCTACGAGCAGTACTTC.